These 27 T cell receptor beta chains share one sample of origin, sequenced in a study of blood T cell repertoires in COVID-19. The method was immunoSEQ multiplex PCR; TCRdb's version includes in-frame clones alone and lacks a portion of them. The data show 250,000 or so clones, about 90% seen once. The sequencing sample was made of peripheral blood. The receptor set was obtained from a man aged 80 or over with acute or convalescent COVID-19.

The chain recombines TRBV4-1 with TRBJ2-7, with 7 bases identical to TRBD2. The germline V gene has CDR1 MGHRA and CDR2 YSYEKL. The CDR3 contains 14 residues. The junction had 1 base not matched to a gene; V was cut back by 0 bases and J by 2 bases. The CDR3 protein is CASSQDREAYEQYF. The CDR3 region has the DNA TGCGCCAGCAGCCAAGATCGGGAGGCCTACGAGCAGTACTTC.

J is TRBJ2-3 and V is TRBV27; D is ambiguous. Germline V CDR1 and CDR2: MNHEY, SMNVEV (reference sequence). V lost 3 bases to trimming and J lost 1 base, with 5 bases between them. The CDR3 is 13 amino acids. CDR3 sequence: CASSFLGTDTQYF. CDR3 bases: TGTGCCAGCAGTTTCCTTGGCACAGATACGCAGTATTTT.

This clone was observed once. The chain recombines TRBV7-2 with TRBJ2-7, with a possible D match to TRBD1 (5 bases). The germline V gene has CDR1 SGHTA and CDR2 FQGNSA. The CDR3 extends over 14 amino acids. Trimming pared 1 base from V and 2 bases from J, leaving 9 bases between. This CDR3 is CASSLEGFAYEQYF. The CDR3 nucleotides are TGTGCCAGCAGCTTAGAGGGGTTTGCCTACGAGCAGTACTTC.

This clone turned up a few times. CDR3 DNA sequence: TGTGCCAGTAGTAGAGTTAGCGGGGGCCACACCGGGGAGCTGTTTTTT. Encoded protein: CASSRVSGGHTGELFF. This chain joins TRBV19 and TRBJ2-2; 9 bases line up with TRBD2. The length of the CDR3 is 16 residues. The germline gives CDR1 LNHDA, CDR2 SQIVND (reference sequence). V lost 4 bases to trimming and J lost 3 bases; unmatched junction nucleotides: 6.

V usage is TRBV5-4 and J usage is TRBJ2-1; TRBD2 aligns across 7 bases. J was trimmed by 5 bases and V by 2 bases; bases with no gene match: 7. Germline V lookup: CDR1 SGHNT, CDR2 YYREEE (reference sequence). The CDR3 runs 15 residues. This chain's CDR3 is CASSFGGRANNEQFF. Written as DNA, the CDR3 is TGTGCCAGCAGCTTCGGGGGGAGGGCCAACAATGAGCAGTTCTTC.

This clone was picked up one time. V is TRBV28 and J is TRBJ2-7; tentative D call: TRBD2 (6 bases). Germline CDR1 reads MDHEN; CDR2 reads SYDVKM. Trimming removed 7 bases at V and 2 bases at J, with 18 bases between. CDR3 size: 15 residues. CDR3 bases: TGTGCCAGCACTACCCCAGGCCTAGCGCCCTACGAGCAGTACTTC. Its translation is CASTTPGLAPYEQYF.

The CDR3 here is CASSSLGSGDPYEQYF. Written as DNA, the CDR3 is TGTGCCAGCAGCTCCCTGGGTAGCGGGGACCCCTACGAGCAGTACTTC. The chain employs TRBV5-5 and TRBJ2-7, with 8 bases aligning to TRBD2. V lost 3 bases, J lost 2 bases, and 10 bases stayed unmatched. The germline gives CDR1 SGHKS, CDR2 YYEKEE (reference sequence). The CDR3 has 16 amino acids. The entire variable domain, with the rest obtained from reference TRBV5-5 and TRBJ2-7, is as follows: DAGVTQSPTHLIKTRGQQVTLRCSPISGHKSVSWYQQVLGQGPQFIFQYYEKEERGRGNFPDRFSARQFPNYSSELNVNALLLGDSALYLCASSSLGSGDPYEQYFGPGTRLTVT.

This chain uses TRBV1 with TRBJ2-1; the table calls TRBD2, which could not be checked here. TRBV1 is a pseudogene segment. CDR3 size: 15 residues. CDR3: CTSSQDSPLSNEQFF. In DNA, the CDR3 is TGCACCAGCAGCCAAGATTCCCCCTTGAGTAATGAGCAGTTCTTC.

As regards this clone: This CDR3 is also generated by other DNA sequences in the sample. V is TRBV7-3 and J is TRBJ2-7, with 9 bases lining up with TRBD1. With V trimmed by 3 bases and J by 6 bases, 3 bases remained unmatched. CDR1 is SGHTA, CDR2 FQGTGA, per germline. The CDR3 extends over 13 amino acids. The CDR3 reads CASSLGQGGEQYF. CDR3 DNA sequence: TGTGCCAGCAGCTTGGGACAGGGAGGCGAGCAGTACTTC. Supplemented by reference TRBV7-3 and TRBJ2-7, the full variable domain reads GAGVSQTPSNKVTEKGKYVELRCDPISGHTALYWYRQSLGQGPEFLIYFQGTGAADDSGLPNDRFFAVRPEGSVSTLKIQRTERGDSAVYLCASSLGQGGEQYFGPGTRLTVT.

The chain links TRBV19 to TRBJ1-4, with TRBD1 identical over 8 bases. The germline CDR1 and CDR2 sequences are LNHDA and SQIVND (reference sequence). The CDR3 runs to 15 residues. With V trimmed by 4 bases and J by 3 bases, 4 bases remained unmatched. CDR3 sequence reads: CASSNGQGANEKLFF. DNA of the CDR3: TGTGCCAGTAGTAACGGACAGGGTGCTAATGAAAAACTGTTTTTT. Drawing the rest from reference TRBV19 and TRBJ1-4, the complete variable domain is DGGITQSPKYLFRKEGQNVTLSCEQNLNHDAMYWYRQDPGQGLRLIYYSQIVNDFQKGDIAEGYSVSREKKESFPLTVTSAQKNPTAFYLCASSNGQGANEKLFFGSGTQLSVL.

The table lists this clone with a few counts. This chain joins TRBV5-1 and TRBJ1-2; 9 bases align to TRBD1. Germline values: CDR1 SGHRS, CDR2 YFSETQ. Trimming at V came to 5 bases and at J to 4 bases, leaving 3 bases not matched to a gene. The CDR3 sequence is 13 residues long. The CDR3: CASRGTGTYGYTF. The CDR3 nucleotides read TGCGCCAGCAGGGGGACAGGGACCTATGGCTACACCTTC.

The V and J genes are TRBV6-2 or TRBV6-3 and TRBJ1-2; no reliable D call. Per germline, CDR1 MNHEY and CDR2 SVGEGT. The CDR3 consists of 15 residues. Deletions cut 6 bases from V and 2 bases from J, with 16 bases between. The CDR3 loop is CASSSPGQTNYGYTF. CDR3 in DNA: TGTGCCAGCAGCTCCCCTGGGCAGACCAACTATGGCTACACCTTC.

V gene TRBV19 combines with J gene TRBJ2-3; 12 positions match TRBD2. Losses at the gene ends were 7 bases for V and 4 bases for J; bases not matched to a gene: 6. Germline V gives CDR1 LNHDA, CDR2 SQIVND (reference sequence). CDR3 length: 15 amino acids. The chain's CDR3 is CASKLLAGGADTQYF. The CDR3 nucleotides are TGTGCCAGTAAACTACTAGCGGGAGGCGCAGATACGCAGTATTTT.

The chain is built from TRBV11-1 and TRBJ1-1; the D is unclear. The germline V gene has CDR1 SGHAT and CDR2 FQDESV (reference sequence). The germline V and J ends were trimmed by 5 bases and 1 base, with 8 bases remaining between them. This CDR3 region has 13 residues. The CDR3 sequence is CASSPGSNTEAFF. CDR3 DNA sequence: TGTGCCAGCAGCCCGGGTTCGAACACTGAAGCTTTCTTT.

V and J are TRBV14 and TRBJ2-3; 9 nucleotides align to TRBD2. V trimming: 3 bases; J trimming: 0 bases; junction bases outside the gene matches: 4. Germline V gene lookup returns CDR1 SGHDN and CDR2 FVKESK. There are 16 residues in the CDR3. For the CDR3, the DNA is TGTGCCAGCAGCCATCTAGCGGGGCCTAGCACAGATACGCAGTATTTT. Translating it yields CASSHLAGPSTDTQYF.

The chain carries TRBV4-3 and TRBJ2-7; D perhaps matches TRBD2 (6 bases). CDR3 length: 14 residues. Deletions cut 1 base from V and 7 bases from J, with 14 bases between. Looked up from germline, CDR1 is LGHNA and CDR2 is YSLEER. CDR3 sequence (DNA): TGCGCCAGCAGCCAAGCAGGCAGGGCGGGAGAGCAGTACTTC. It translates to CASSQAGRAGEQYF.

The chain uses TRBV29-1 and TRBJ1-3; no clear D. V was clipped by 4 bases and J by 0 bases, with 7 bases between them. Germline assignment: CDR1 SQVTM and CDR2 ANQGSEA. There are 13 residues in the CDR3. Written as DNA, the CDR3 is TGCAGCGTTGTGAGGGACTCTGGAAACACCATATATTTT. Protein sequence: CSVVRDSGNTIYF.

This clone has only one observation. The CDR3 DNA sequence: TGTGCCAGCAGCTTGGTGCGTAGCAATCAGCCCCAGCATTTT. Its protein product is CASSLVRSNQPQHF. The J gene is TRBJ1-5, the V gene TRBV5-8; the D is unclear. Trimming left V 0 bases short and J 0 bases short, with 4 bases between. The CDR3 loop spans 14 amino acids. Germline values: CDR1 SGHTS, CDR2 YDEGEE.

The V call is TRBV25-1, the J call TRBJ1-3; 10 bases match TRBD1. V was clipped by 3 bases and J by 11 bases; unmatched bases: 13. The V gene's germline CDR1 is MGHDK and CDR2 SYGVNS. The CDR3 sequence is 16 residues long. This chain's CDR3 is CASSDPRTGGFGPIYF. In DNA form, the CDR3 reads TGTGCCAGCAGTGACCCTAGGACAGGGGGATTCGGCCCCATATATTTT.

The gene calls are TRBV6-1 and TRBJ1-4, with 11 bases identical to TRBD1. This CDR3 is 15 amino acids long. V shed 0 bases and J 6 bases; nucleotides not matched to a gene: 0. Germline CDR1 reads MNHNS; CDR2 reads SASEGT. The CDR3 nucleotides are TGTGCCAGCAGTGAAGCGGGACAGGGGGATGAAAAACTGTTTTTT. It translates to CASSEAGQGDEKLFF.

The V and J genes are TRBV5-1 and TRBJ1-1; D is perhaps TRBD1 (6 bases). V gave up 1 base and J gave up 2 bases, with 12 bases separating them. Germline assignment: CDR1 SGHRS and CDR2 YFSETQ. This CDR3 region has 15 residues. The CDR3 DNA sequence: TGCGCCAGCAGCTTGTTGGCGGGGGCCAACACTGAAGCTTTCTTT. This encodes CASSLLAGANTEAFF.

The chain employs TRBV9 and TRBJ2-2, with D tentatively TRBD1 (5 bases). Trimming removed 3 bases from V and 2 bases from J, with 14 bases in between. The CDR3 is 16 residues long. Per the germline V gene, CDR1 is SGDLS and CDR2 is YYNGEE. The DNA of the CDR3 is TGTGCCAGCAGCGCTCTGACAGACGCAAACACCGGGGAGCTGTTTTTT. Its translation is CASSALTDANTGELFF.

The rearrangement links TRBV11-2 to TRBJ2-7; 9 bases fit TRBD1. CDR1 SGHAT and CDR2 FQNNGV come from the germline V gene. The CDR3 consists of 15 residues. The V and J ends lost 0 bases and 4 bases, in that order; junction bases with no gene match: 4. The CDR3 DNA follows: TGTGCCAGCAGCTTAGATAGTGGACAGGGGTACGAGCAGTACTTC. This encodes CASSLDSGQGYEQYF.

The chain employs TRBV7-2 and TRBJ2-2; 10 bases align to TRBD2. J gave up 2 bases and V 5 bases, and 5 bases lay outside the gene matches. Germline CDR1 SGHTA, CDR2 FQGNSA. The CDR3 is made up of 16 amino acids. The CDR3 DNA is TGTGCCAGCAGCGCTGGACTAGCGGTCAACACCGGGGAGCTGTTTTTT. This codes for CASSAGLAVNTGELFF.

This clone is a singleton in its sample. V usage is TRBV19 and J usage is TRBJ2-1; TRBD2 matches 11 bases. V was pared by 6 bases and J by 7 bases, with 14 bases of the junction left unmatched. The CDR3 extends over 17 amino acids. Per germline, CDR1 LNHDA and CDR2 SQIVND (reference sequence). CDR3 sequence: CASRNSGRETFKNEQFF. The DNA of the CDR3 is TGTGCCAGTAGAAATAGCGGGAGGGAAACCTTTAAGAATGAGCAGTTCTTC.

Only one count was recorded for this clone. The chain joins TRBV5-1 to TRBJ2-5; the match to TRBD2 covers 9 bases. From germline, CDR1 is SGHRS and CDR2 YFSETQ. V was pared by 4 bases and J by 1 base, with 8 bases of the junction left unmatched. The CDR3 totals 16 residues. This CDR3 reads CASSPGVSGGQETQYF. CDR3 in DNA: TGCGCCAGCAGCCCTGGGGTTAGCGGGGGCCAAGAGACCCAGTACTTC. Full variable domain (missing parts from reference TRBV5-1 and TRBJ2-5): KAGVTQTPRYLIKTRGQQVTLSCSPISGHRSVSWYQQTPGQGLQFLFEYFSETQRNKGNFPGRFSGRQFSNSRSEMNVSTLELGDSALYLCASSPGVSGGQETQYFGPGTRLLVL.

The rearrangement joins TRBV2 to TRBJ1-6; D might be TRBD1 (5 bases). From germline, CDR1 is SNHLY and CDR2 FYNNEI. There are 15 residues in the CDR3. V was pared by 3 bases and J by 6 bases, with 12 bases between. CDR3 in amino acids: CASSDVQGSNSPLHF. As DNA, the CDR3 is TGTGCCAGCAGTGACGTCCAGGGCTCTAATTCACCCCTCCACTTT.